This T cell receptor beta chain came from a study of Graves' ophthalmopathy and Graves' hyperthyroidism. Whole-study results and caveats: At about 69% sensitivity and approximately 72% specificity, the model predicted progression of the ophthalmopathy. Most expanded clonotypes from thyroid (those above 0.001 frequency) were also found in blood.

Ineligible for inclusion were patients with other autoimmune diseases, uncontrolled infections, pregnancy or lactation. The authors amplified TCR beta CDR3 regions, and they did so from RNA transcripts for repertoire sequencing. An initial RT-PCR round employing HTBI primers preceded a second-round multiplex PCR. TCRdb reanalysed the multiplex PCR reads using MiXCR and keeps one entry per CDR3 protein. This table has over a million distinct CDR3 sequences, around a third appearing once. This clonotype has more than one count but fewer than ten. Its specificity is unknown. The J segment lost 3 bases and the V segment lost 3 bases, leaving 4 bases of the junction unmatched. CDR1 and CDR2 from the germline V gene are MGHDK and SYGVNS. This CDR3 comprises 14 residues.

This rearrangement joins TRBV25-1 to TRBJ1-2; 7 bases are a match to TRBD1. The sequenced material came from peripheral blood or thyroid tissue (not recorded which). The source of this sequence is an adult man with Graves' hyperthyroidism. CDR3 in amino acids: CASSDTGTDYGYTF. For the CDR3, the DNA is TGTGCCAGCAGTGATACGGGGACAGACTATGGCTACACCTTC.